The rows below give T cell receptor beta chains drawn from one sample of a study of blood T cells in healthy people across ages. Each CDR3 protein is one row after TCRdb ran MiXCR on the 5' RACE reads. The sample has hundreds of thousands of distinct CDR3 sequences, approximately 52% seen once; the top ten hold approximately 15%. Sequenced sample: blood. These receptors originate from a woman older than 75 in good health. Both conserved end residues are part of each CDR3. The D gene is left open where the match is weak. Only part of the rows carry a size: once, few, many, or a class if the clone is expanded.

j_call clone_size cdr3_length d_call v_call cdr3_nt cdr3_aa
TRBJ2-4 many 15 NA TRBV7-2 TGTGCCAGCAGCCTACAGACAGGTCCGGGAAACATTCAGTACTTC CASSLQTGPGNIQYF
TRBJ2-3 many 16 TRBD2 TRBV7-2 TGTGCCAGCAGCCCCCGAATCAGCGGGATCATAGATACGCAGTATTTT CASSPRISGIIDTQYF
TRBJ2-7 few 12 NA TRBV20-1 TGCAGTGCTAACACAGACTACAATGAGCAGTACTTC CSANTDYNEQYF
TRBJ1-5 NA 16 TRBD1 TRBV20-1 TGCAGTGCTTTGAGACAGGGGGCTGTAAGCAATCAGCCCCAGCATTTT CSALRQGAVSNQPQHF
TRBJ1-1 few 13 NA TRBV29-1 TGCAGCGTTGAATTTCAAGTGAACACTGAAGCTTTCTTT CSVEFQVNTEAFF
TRBJ2-7 NA 20 NA TRBV28 TGTGCCAGCAGTTTAGCCCCGCGGGGCGGGTGGTCAAGCTCCTACAATGAGCAGTACTTC CASSLAPRGGWSSSYNEQYF
TRBJ2-4 NA 13 NA TRBV3-1 TGTGCCAGCAGCCAAGATACCTACAACATTCAGTACTTC CASSQDTYNIQYF
TRBJ2-3 many 14 NA TRBV7-2 TGTGCCAGCAGCTTAGGACCCCCTCCGGATACGCAGTATTTT CASSLGPPPDTQYF
TRBJ2-1 NA 15 TRBD2 TRBV6-1 TGTGCCAGCAGGCGGGGACTAGCTGCGGGTAATGAGCAGTTCTTC CASRRGLAAGNEQFF
TRBJ2-3 NA 16 NA TRBV12-3/TRBV12-4 TGTGCCAGCAGTTTGAGTGGCGGGGCCTTTATGAATACGCAGTATTTT CASSLSGGAFMNTQYF
TRBJ1-4 NA 13 NA TRBV20-1 TGCAGTGCTCTGATGGGGGGTAATGAAAAACTGTTTTTT CSALMGGNEKLFF
TRBJ2-1 NA 13 TRBD2 TRBV30 TGTGCCTGGGAGCGGGGGGGCTACAATGAGCAGTTCTTC CAWERGGYNEQFF
TRBJ2-2 once 16 NA TRBV7-3 TGTGCCAGCAGCTTAACGGGGGCGGAAGGGACCGGGGAGCTGTCTTTT CASSLTGAEGTGELSF
TRBJ2-3 many 15 NA TRBV5-1 TGCGCCAGCAGCTGGGGTGGGCGACGCACAGATACGCAGTATTTT CASSWGGRRTDTQYF
TRBJ2-7 NA 14 NA TRBV5-1 TGCGCCAGCAGCTGGACTACAACCTCCTACGAGCAGTACTTC CASSWTTTSYEQYF
TRBJ2-1 once 15 NA TRBV29-1 TGCAGCGTCGCGCCGTTGGCAGGGGGGAACAATGAGCAGTTCTTC CSVAPLAGGNNEQFF
TRBJ2-1 few 15 NA TRBV28 TGTGCCAGTAAACCCGGTGGAAGGCGGGTACATGAGCAGTTCTTC CASKPGGRRVHEQFF
TRBJ2-6 many 14 NA TRBV5-1 TGCGCCAGCAGCCTTACTGCTGGGGCCAACGTCCTGACTTTC CASSLTAGANVLTF
TRBJ2-7 NA 16 TRBD1 TRBV4-2 TGTGCCAGCAGCCAAGAGCGAGTACAGGGGGCGACCGAGCAGTACTTC CASSQERVQGATEQYF
TRBJ2-1 few 16 NA TRBV7-3 TGTGCCAGCAGCTTGGGAACGGGGGTCTACTACAATGAGCAGTTCTTC CASSLGTGVYYNEQFF
TRBJ1-5 few 14 NA TRBV7-2 TGTGCCAGCAGCTTTCGAGCTAGCAATCAGCCCCAGCATTTT CASSFRASNQPQHF
TRBJ2-3 NA 16 TRBD2 TRBV7-2 TGTGCCAGCAGCTTAGTGAGGCTAGCGGGATCAGATACGCAGTATTTT CASSLVRLAGSDTQYF
TRBJ1-2 NA 14 TRBD1 TRBV29-1 TGCAGCGTTGGGGGGGACAGGGGGGGCTATGGCTACACCTTC CSVGGDRGGYGYTF
TRBJ2-7 few 15 NA TRBV29-1 TGCAGCGCCGGGAGCCGGACAGCGCTTTCCTACGAGCAGTACTTC CSAGSRTALSYEQYF
TRBJ2-7 NA 17 TRBD2 TRBV27 TGTGCCAGCAGCTACCTCCGGACTAGCGGGGTGTCCTACGAGCAGTACTTC CASSYLRTSGVSYEQYF
TRBJ2-1 NA 16 TRBD2 TRBV7-9 TGTGCCAGCAGCTTTGCAGCGGGAGGGCTGAGAAATGAGCAGTTCTTC CASSFAAGGLRNEQFF
TRBJ2-3 NA 14 NA TRBV7-6 TGTGCCAGCAGCTTAGGGGGGGCCAACCACGGGCAGTATTTT CASSLGGANHGQYF
TRBJ2-6 NA 20 TRBD1 TRBV27 TGTGCCAGCAGCCACTCCGGGACAGGGTACCCCCTCTCTGGGGCCAACGTCCTGACTTTC CASSHSGTGYPLSGANVLTF
TRBJ2-7 NA 14 NA TRBV5-6 TGTGCCAGCAGCCGAGCAGGGAACTCCTACGAGCAGTACTTC CASSRAGNSYEQYF
TRBJ2-2 NA 16 NA TRBV5-1 TGCGCCAGCAGCCCACTTGGGTCACGGAACACCGGGGAGCTGTTTTTT CASSPLGSRNTGELFF
TRBJ1-1 NA 15 TRBD1 TRBV29-1 TGCAGCGTTGGAGGACAGGGCGTTTTGAACACTGAAGCTTTCTTT CSVGGQGVLNTEAFF
TRBJ1-2 few 15 TRBD1 TRBV10-3 TGTGCCATCAACAGACAGGGGGCCGAAACGGGGGGCTACACCTTC CAINRQGAETGGYTF
TRBJ2-3 NA 16 NA TRBV27 TGTGCCAGCAGTTCCCTCCGGGGCGATAGCACAGATACGCAGTATTTT CASSSLRGDSTDTQYF
TRBJ2-5 once 15 TRBD2 TRBV18 TGTGCCAGCTCACCAACTAGCGGGGGAAGAGAGACCCAGTACTTC CASSPTSGGRETQYF
TRBJ1-1 NA 17 TRBD1 TRBV3-1 TGTGCCAGCAGCCAAGGCTCCGGGACAGGGGCTAACACTGAAGCTTTCTTT CASSQGSGTGANTEAFF
TRBJ1-1 NA 12 NA TRBV14 TGTGCCAGCAGCCGCGGGGGGCGACGAGCTTTCTTT CASSRGGRRAFF
TRBJ1-3 few 14 TRBD1 TRBV6-6 TGTGCCAGCAGTGCGACAGGGGGAGGTAACACCATATATTTT CASSATGGGNTIYF
TRBJ2-7 few 17 NA TRBV3-1 TGTGCCAGCAGCCAAGTCCTCGCAGGGCCCTCCTACAATGAGCAGTACTTC CASSQVLAGPSYNEQYF
TRBJ2-3 many 11 NA TRBV20-1 TGCAGTGCCCGGGACACAGATACGCAGTATTTT CSARDTDTQYF
TRBJ2-5 NA 12 NA TRBV2 TGTGCCGGATCTGGGAGACAAGAGACCCAGTACTTC CAGSGRQETQYF
TRBJ1-2 NA 15 NA TRBV7-2 TGTGCCAGCAGCTTAGTTTGGCAGGGGAGCGATGGCTACACCTTC CASSLVWQGSDGYTF
TRBJ2-3 NA 15 NA TRBV12-3/TRBV12-4 TGTGCCAGCACCAGGAGTACGGATGGCACAGATACGCAGTATTTT CASTRSTDGTDTQYF
TRBJ2-5 many 13 NA TRBV28 TGTGCCAGCAGCCAACCTCCCAAAGAGACCCAGTACTTC CASSQPPKETQYF
TRBJ2-1 many 14 TRBD2 TRBV20-1 TGCAGTGCTAGTCCAGCGGGAGGTCTGGATGAGCAGTTCTTC CSASPAGGLDEQFF
TRBJ1-5 NA 15 NA TRBV12-3/TRBV12-4 TGTGCCAGCAGCCCCCCGGCGGGGAGCAATCAGCCCCAGCATTTT CASSPPAGSNQPQHF
TRBJ2-3 NA 14 TRBD2 TRBV7-2 TGTGCCAGCAGCTATGGACTAGTGATAGATACGCAGTATTTT CASSYGLVIDTQYF
TRBJ1-1 NA 15 NA TRBV28 TGTGCCAGCAGTTCGCCGACCCCGCTGGGCCCTGAAGCTTTCTTT CASSSPTPLGPEAFF
TRBJ2-3 NA 14 NA TRBV29-1 TGCAGCGTCCGCGAGAGGGATCGCACAGATACGCAGTATTTT CSVRERDRTDTQYF
TRBJ2-5 few 15 NA TRBV20-1 TGCAGTGCTAGAGGTCTCGACCAGAGACCAGAGACCCAGTACTTC CSARGLDQRPETQYF
TRBJ1-4 NA 12 NA TRBV29-1 TGCAGCGTTACGAAGGGGCGGGAAAAACTGTTTTTT CSVTKGREKLFF
TRBJ2-7 NA 23 NA TRBV21-1 TGTGCCAGCAGCAAGGGATACGCGCTCCGGGACTCCCGGCAATACAGCTCCTACAATGAGCAGTACTTC CASSKGYALRDSRQYSSYNEQYF
TRBJ1-2 many 15 NA TRBV6-5 TGTGCCAGCAGGTCCCCTGCCCGAGAGGGTGGTGGCTACACCTTC CASRSPAREGGGYTF
TRBJ2-5 NA 12 NA TRBV12-3/TRBV12-4 TGTGCCAGCAAGGGGACCCAAGAGACCCAGTACTTC CASKGTQETQYF
TRBJ2-7 NA 14 NA TRBV20-1 TGCAGTGCTAGGAGAGGAGGGGTCGGCGACGAGCAGTACTTC CSARRGGVGDEQYF
TRBJ2-1 many 14 NA TRBV15 TGTGCCACCAGCATGGGAAGCTCCTACAATGAGCAGTTCTTC CATSMGSSYNEQFF